Here is one T cell receptor (beta chain) with its context. This clone was detected a few times. Its cognate antigen has yet to be identified. Per-nucleotide qualities are absent, and no much larger clonotype sits a single base away. This specimen belongs to a study of shared clonotypes between healthy human individuals (dated by TCRdb to the early 2020s). About the investigation overall: Two women and three men aged 18 to 49 years were included in the cohort. For each donor, CD4 naive and CD4 memory were each given three plates, CD8 naive was given two plates, and CD8 memory was given one plate. To estimate repertoire size and how much clonotype sharing occurs between individuals, the study deeply sequenced the blood TCR repertoires of roughly 5 healthy adults. To increase sequencing depth and limit assay-specific biases, different laboratories used diverse techniques to prepare libraries and sequence TCR repertoires. Leukapheresis yielded between about 0.9 and 10 billion PBMCs per donor.

CDR1 is given as MDHEN and CDR2 as SYDVKM, both from the germline V gene. Trimming at the junction amounts to 8 bases on V and 8 bases on J, and the germline ends lie 15 bases apart. CDR3 length: 13 amino acids, cysteine to phenylalanine. Here the CDR3 DNA is all that survives: 39 bases in frame from base 1. Using the deep immunoSEQ assay, multiplex PCR amplified TCR CDR3 regions from genomic DNA. For each cell subset, the extracted genomic DNA was distributed evenly across all wells of several immunoSEQ 96-well plates, and each plate served as one replicate. Each replicate PCR for sorted subsets received about 200 ng genomic DNA, equal to roughly 33,000 T cell genomes. Purified libraries were quantified with a Qubit 3.0 fluorometer, sized on a Bioanalyzer 2100, and re-quantified with the KAPA Library Quantification kit. Every immunoSEQ 96-well plate was sequenced on a dedicated single-read 150-cycle Illumina NextSeq 550 flow cell. Processing in the source paper ran as follows. The immunoSEQ output contained only junctional sequences without quality scores, so filtering could not match that applied to full-length reads. To assign V/J genes and CDR3, sequences were annotated against IMGT germline references using PyIR, a Python wrapper for IgBLAST v1.9. Any read was removed if the V/J assignment was weak (E-value above 1e-6), the CDR3 was missing, or the read contained stop codons, out-of-frame junctions, or ambiguous translated residues. V3J clonotypes were defined as sequences sharing an identical inferred V gene, J gene, and CDR3 amino acid sequence. To compute the percentage overlap between repertoires, the number of shared unique clonotypes was divided by the size of the smaller repertoire. Repertoire richness was assessed with RTK rarefaction, the Chao1 estimator, and Recon v2.1 estimates of unobserved clonotypes. Generation probabilities for all TCRbeta clonotypes obtained by the gDNA method from a handful of donors were computed using OLGA. Here the immuneACCESS table is served through TCRdb, limited to in-frame sequences with V and J called. Missing clones are a known gap in these copies; in checked studies unresolved V genes cover under half, and the rest lacks a known reason. The V and J calls and clone size are taken from that table; D and trimming were inferred from the DNA. The sample table contains about 980,000 clones; only one count was recorded for 76% of them. The ten largest clones capture approximately 1.5% of the sample.

The donors were healthy, HIV-negative adults who had no recently reported acute infections or vaccinations. Every donor was a Caucasian adult residing in Nashville, Tennessee, USA. CD4+ T cells were enriched through magnetic negative selection, after which naive cells were positively selected on CD45RA and the remaining negative fraction served as the memory subset. After blood collection by leukapheresis, PBMCs were isolated using Ficoll-Histopaque density gradient centrifugation and then cryopreserved in the vapor phase of liquid nitrogen. Purity and quantity of every magnetically sorted T cell population were checked by analytical flow cytometry. Genomic DNA was isolated from every sorted fraction and measured by UV absorbance on a Nanodrop 2000c. Paper-wide results and their limitations: When a handful of donors were compared, the shared fraction of clonotypes was 5% to 6.5% for naive CD4, around 4% for naive CD8, about 2.5% for memory CD4, and approximately 0.4% for memory CD8. Pairwise subsampling led to the expectation that sequencing depth would affect the degree of clonotype sharing among donors. Clonotypes shared by all four sorted-subset donors showed higher generation probabilities than non-shared clonotypes. Only blood was sampled, and tissue TCR repertoires likely differ from those in blood. Naive subsets generally had larger estimated clonotype richness than memory subsets did. Incomplete sequencing was indicated by rarefaction of sorted-subset datasets, despite the large sequencing depth. Because the study included a small number of donors, the genetic and exposure-history diversity represented was limited.

The chain couples TRBV28 to TRBJ1-4; the D gene is perhaps TRBD1, on 6 matching bases. Input material: memory CD4+ T cells sorted from blood. This sample's cell subset or site label indicates: CD45RA-negative fraction. The source is a man between 18 and 29 years old in good health. The DNA is TGTGCCAGCGGGCCTGTGGACAGCGAAAAACTGTTTTTT. This sequence encodes CASGPVDSEKLFF. Full variable domain (CDR3 extended with the reference TRBV28 and TRBJ1-4 proteins): DVKVTQSSRYLVKRTGEKVFLECVQDMDHENMFWYRQDPGLGLRLIYFSYDVKMKEKGDIPEGYSVSREKKERFSLILESASTNQTSMYLCASGPVDSEKLFFGSGTQLSVL.